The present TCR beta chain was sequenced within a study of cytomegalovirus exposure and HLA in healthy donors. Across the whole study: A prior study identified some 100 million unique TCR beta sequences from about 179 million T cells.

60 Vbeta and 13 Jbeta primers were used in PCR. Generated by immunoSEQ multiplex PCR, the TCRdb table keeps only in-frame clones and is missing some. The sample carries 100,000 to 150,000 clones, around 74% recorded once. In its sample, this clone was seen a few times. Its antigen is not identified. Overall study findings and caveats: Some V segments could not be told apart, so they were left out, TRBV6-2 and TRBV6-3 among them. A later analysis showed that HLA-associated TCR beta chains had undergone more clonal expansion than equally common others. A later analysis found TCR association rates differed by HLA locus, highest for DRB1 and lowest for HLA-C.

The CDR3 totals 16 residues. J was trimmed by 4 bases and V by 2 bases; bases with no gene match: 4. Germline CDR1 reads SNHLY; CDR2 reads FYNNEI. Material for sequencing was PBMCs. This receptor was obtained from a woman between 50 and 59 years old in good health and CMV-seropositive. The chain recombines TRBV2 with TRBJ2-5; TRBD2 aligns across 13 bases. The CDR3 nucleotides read TGTGCCAGCAGTGAAAGGACTAGCGGGGGAAGAGAGACCCAGTACTTC. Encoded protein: CASSERTSGGRETQYF.